These T cell receptor beta chains were read from a single sample in a study of T cells in Graves' hyperthyroidism and ophthalmopathy. TCRdb itself ran the multiplex PCR reads through MiXCR, one entry per CDR3 protein. The sample has 300,000 to 450,000 distinct CDR3 sequences, more than 11% seen once; the top ten hold 8% to 13%. Sequencing was carried out using blood. The source is a woman aged 55 to 70 with Graves' hyperthyroidism. CDR3s include the opening cysteine and the closing phenylalanine or tryptophan. The order of the fields is J gene, D gene, clone size, V gene, CDR3 protein, CDR3 DNA. The D gene is left open where the match is weak. Where a row states a size, it is once, few, many or the class of an expanded clone; other rows omit it.

J gene: TRBJ2-2
D gene: TRBD2
clone size: many
V gene: TRBV20-1
CDR3 protein: CSATPLSGSANTGELFF
CDR3 DNA: TGCAGTGCTACCCCCCTTAGCGGGAGTGCCAACACCGGGGAGCTGTTTTTT

J gene: TRBJ2-4
D gene: TRBD2
clone size: many
V gene: TRBV7-3
CDR3 protein: CASSQLAGGPYIQYF
CDR3 DNA: TGTGCCAGCAGCCAACTAGCGGGAGGGCCATACATTCAGTACTTC

J gene: TRBJ1-3
D gene: NA
clone size: NA
V gene: TRBV6-2/TRBV6-3
CDR3 protein: CASIRYRDPGNTIYF
CDR3 DNA: TGTGCCAGCATACGATACAGGGACCCTGGAAACACCATATATTTT

J gene: TRBJ1-1
D gene: TRBD1
clone size: NA
V gene: TRBV19
CDR3 protein: CASSDRGRVTEAFF
CDR3 DNA: TGTGCCAGTTCGGACAGGGGGCGAGTTACTGAAGCTTTCTTT

J gene: TRBJ2-5
D gene: TRBD2
clone size: many
V gene: TRBV20-1
CDR3 protein: CSAYASGHQETQYF
CDR3 DNA: TGCAGTGCTTATGCTAGCGGTCATCAAGAGACCCAGTACTTC

J gene: TRBJ2-5
D gene: NA
clone size: many
V gene: TRBV18
CDR3 protein: CASSPRAVEQETQYF
CDR3 DNA: TGTGCCAGCTCACCCCGGGCAGTAGAGCAAGAGACCCAGTACTTC

J gene: TRBJ1-2
D gene: TRBD1
clone size: many
V gene: TRBV27
CDR3 protein: CASSPNDNRGYGYTF
CDR3 DNA: TGTGCCAGCAGTCCCAACGATAACAGGGGATATGGCTACACCTTC

J gene: TRBJ2-3
D gene: NA
clone size: few
V gene: TRBV5-1
CDR3 protein: CASSLGTADTQYF
CDR3 DNA: TGCGCCAGCAGCTTGGGCACCGCGGATACGCAGTATTTT

J gene: TRBJ2-7
D gene: NA
clone size: NA
V gene: TRBV30
CDR3 protein: CAWSGQLRDEQYF
CDR3 DNA: TGTGCCTGGTCGGGCCAGTTAAGGGACGAGCAGTACTTC

J gene: TRBJ2-1
D gene: TRBD2
clone size: many
V gene: TRBV4-1
CDR3 protein: CASSQAREHFNEQFF
CDR3 DNA: TGCGCCAGCAGCCAAGCGCGGGAGCACTTCAATGAGCAGTTCTTC

J gene: TRBJ1-4
D gene: NA
clone size: NA
V gene: TRBV25-1
CDR3 protein: CASSEFGVGEKLFF
CDR3 DNA: TGTGCCAGCAGTGAATTTGGCGTGGGTGAAAAACTGTTTTTT

J gene: TRBJ2-1
D gene: NA
clone size: many
V gene: TRBV24-1
CDR3 protein: CATSGSIGSPNNEQFF
CDR3 DNA: TGTGCCACCAGTGGCAGCATCGGGAGCCCTAACAATGAGCAGTTCTTC

J gene: TRBJ2-1
D gene: TRBD2
clone size: many
V gene: TRBV28
CDR3 protein: CASSPGGSGEREQFF
CDR3 DNA: TGTGCCAGCAGTCCGGGCGGGAGTGGCGAGCGTGAGCAGTTCTTC

J gene: TRBJ2-2
D gene: TRBD2
clone size: many
V gene: TRBV11-3
CDR3 protein: CASSPSGSLTGELFF
CDR3 DNA: TGTGCCAGCAGCCCTAGCGGGAGCTTAACCGGGGAGCTGTTTTTT

J gene: TRBJ2-1
D gene: TRBD2
clone size: many
V gene: TRBV29-1
CDR3 protein: CSTGLAGGNEQFF
CDR3 DNA: TGCAGCACGGGACTAGCGGGCGGCAATGAGCAGTTCTTC

J gene: TRBJ1-1
D gene: NA
clone size: many
V gene: TRBV11-3
CDR3 protein: CASSLVWDTEAFF
CDR3 DNA: TGTGCCAGCAGCTTAGTTTGGGACACTGAAGCTTTCTTT

J gene: TRBJ2-1
D gene: TRBD2
clone size: many
V gene: TRBV5-1
CDR3 protein: CASAGGVSSYNEQFF
CDR3 DNA: TGCGCCAGCGCGGGGGGGGTCAGCTCCTACAATGAGCAGTTCTTC

J gene: TRBJ2-2
D gene: NA
clone size: NA
V gene: TRBV11-2
CDR3 protein: CASSQRRGANTGELFF
CDR3 DNA: TGTGCCAGCAGCCAAAGAAGGGGGGCAAACACCGGGGAGCTGTTTTTT

J gene: TRBJ2-6
D gene: NA
clone size: NA
V gene: TRBV19
CDR3 protein: CASSIQGASGANVLTF
CDR3 DNA: TGTGCCAGTAGTATCCAGGGAGCCTCTGGGGCCAACGTCCTGACTTTC

J gene: TRBJ1-4
D gene: NA
clone size: many
V gene: TRBV7-2
CDR3 protein: CASSLLTREEKLFF
CDR3 DNA: TGTGCCAGCAGCCTTCTAACCAGGGAAGAAAAACTGTTTTTT

J gene: TRBJ2-3
D gene: NA
clone size: NA
V gene: TRBV5-5
CDR3 protein: CASSLESRDTQYF
CDR3 DNA: TGTGCCAGCAGCTTGGAGTCGCGAGATACGCAGTATTTT

J gene: TRBJ2-1
D gene: NA
clone size: NA
V gene: TRBV24-1
CDR3 protein: CATSGPYRNEQFF
CDR3 DNA: TGTGCCACCAGTGGCCCGTATCGCAATGAGCAGTTCTTC

J gene: TRBJ1-1
D gene: NA
clone size: NA
V gene: TRBV29-1
CDR3 protein: CSGGGWGTEAFF
CDR3 DNA: TGCAGCGGAGGGGGGTGGGGCACTGAAGCTTTCTTT